The present T cell receptor (beta chain) was sequenced within a study of T cells in Graves' hyperthyroidism and ophthalmopathy. Study-wide points: Most expanded thyroid clonotypes above 0.001 recurred in blood.

This clonotype was found many times. Its antigen remains unidentified. The CDR3 contains 13 residues. CDR1 is LGHDT and CDR2 is YNNKEL in the germline V gene (reference sequence). Trimming removed 4 bases from V and 6 bases from J, with 9 bases in between. TCR beta CDR3 sequences were amplified from RNA transcripts. First-round RT-PCR targeting the TCR CDR3 was performed with the HTBI primer set. Each CDR3 protein gets one entry after TCRdb re-called the multiplex PCR reads with MiXCR. This table holds a few hundred thousand distinct CDR3 sequences, around 14% found once. Diagnoses used clinical symptoms, serum thyroxine and TRAb, thyroid ultrasound and orbital computed tomography.

The chain combines TRBV3-1 with TRBJ1-4; D call uncertain. The clonotype was recovered from a woman under 40 with Graves' hyperthyroidism. Material: blood. The CDR3 DNA reads TGTGCCAGCAGCCCCTCTTGGGATGAAAAACTGTTTTTT. Protein sequence: CASSPSWDEKLFF.